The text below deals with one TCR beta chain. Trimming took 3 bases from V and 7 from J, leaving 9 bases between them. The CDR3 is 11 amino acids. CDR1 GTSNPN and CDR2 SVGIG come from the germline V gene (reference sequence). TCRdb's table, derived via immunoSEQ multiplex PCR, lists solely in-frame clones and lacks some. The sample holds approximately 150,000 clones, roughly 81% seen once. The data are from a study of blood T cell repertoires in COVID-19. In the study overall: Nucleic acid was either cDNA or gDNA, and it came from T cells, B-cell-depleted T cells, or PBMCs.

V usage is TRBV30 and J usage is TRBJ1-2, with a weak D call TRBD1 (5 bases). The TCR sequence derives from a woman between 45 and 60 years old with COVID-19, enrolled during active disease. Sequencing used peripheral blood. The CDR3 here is CAWSPGGGYTF. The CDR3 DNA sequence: TGTGCCTGGAGCCCCGGGGGTGGCTACACCTTC.